The 8 T cell receptor beta chains in this list originate from one sample, sequenced in a study of blood T cell repertoires in COVID-19. The data were produced by immunoSEQ multiplex PCR, yet TCRdb's version contains in-frame clones alone and is incomplete. The sample shows roughly 90,000 clones, roughly 80% of them seen only once. Sequenced input: peripheral blood. The origin of the receptors is a middle-aged man with acute or convalescent COVID-19.

The gene calls are TRBV24-1 and TRBJ2-2, with D uncertain. Germline V CDR1 and CDR2: KGHDR, SFDVKD. Trimming removed 5 bases at V and 2 bases at J, with 8 bases between. The CDR3 sequence is 14 residues long. Here the CDR3 DNA reads TGTGCCACCAGTGCTACAGCCAACACCGGGGAGCTGTTTTTT. Its protein is CATSATANTGELFF.

This CDR3 is CASKSTPQGVSGYTF. For the CDR3, the DNA is TGTGCCAGCAAATCAACCCCACAGGGAGTGAGTGGCTACACCTTC. The J gene is TRBJ1-2, the V gene TRBV6-5; D might be TRBD1 (6 bases). Germline V CDR1 and CDR2: MNHEY, SVGAGI. The CDR3 has 15 amino acids. The ends were cut back, 7 bases at V and 7 bases at J, with 22 bases in the middle.

A few counts support this clone. The chain recombines TRBV29-1 with TRBJ2-7; D might be TRBD2 (5 bases). Trimming took 1 base from V and 6 from J, leaving 10 bases between them. Looked up from germline, CDR1 is SQVTM and CDR2 is ANQGSEA. The CDR3 length is 12 residues. The CDR3 nucleotides are TGCAGCGTTGAAGGAGGGTTTGGCGAGCAGTACTTC. As protein: CSVEGGFGEQYF.

The genes are TRBV5-8 and TRBJ2-7; possible D gene TRBD2, 5 bases. The V end lost 0 bases, the J end lost 4 bases, and 14 bases lay between the germline ends. This CDR3 is 15 amino acids long. Germline-derived CDR1 and CDR2 are SGHTS and YDEGEE. CDR3 DNA sequence: TGTGCCAGCAGCTTGGCTCCCGGGGTCGGGTACGAGCAGTACTTC. As protein: CASSLAPGVGYEQYF.

J is TRBJ2-7 and V is TRBV4-3, with a tentative D call TRBD1 (6 bases). The ends were cut back, 0 bases at V and 1 base at J, with 19 bases in the middle. This CDR3 contains 18 residues. Germline CDR1 LGHNA, CDR2 YSLEER. Here the CDR3 reads CASSQDGTIGTISYEQYF. The DNA for the CDR3 is TGCGCCAGCAGCCAAGATGGGACAATAGGAACCATTTCCTACGAGCAGTACTTC.

This clone appeared a few times. This chain links TRBV30 with TRBJ1-5, with no clear D. Germline values: CDR1 GTSNPN, CDR2 SVGIG (reference sequence). This CDR3 has 13 residues. Trimming left V 0 bases short and J 4 bases short, with 7 bases between. In nucleotides, the CDR3 is TGTGCCTGGAGTGTACTGACTAATCAGCCCCAGCATTTT. This sequence encodes CAWSVLTNQPQHF.

The CDR3 is CASSPGTATNEKLFF. The CDR3, as DNA: TGTGCCAGTAGTCCCGGGACAGCTACCAATGAAAAACTGTTTTTT. The chain has TRBV19 and TRBJ1-4; 7 nucleotides agree with TRBD1. The CDR3 is 15 residues long. After removal of 5 bases from V and 5 bases from J, the junction contained 8 bases not matched to a gene. Germline V gene lookup returns CDR1 LNHDA and CDR2 SQIVND (reference sequence).

This rearrangement joins TRBV6-5 to TRBJ1-1; 8 nucleotides match TRBD1. The J segment lost 6 bases and the V segment lost 6 bases, leaving 12 bases of the junction unmatched. Germline loops: CDR1 MNHEY, CDR2 SVGAGI. This CDR3 is built from 15 residues. The CDR3 DNA sequence: TGTGCCAGCAGCTCCGACAGGGGATGGAGGGCTGAAGCTTTCTTT. Translated: CASSSDRGWRAEAFF.